The next 14 T cell receptor beta chains were all read from a single sample in a study of T cell repertoires in cytomegalovirus infection. MiXCR, applied by TCRdb to the reads, yields one record per CDR3 protein. The sample gives around 440,000 distinct CDR3 sequences, about 11% of which show up once; approximately 10% is in the top ten. The material sequenced was PBMCs. These receptors came from a human donor in good health (CMV status not recorded). Some clones in this sample may be carry-over from other donors' samples.

J is TRBJ2-7 and V is TRBV7-9; 9 nucleotides align to TRBD1. Germline CDR1 reads SEHNR; CDR2 reads FQNEAQ (reference sequence). Trimming took 5 bases from V and 3 from J; bases not matched to a gene: 11. The CDR3 extends over 16 amino acids. The CDR3 sequence is CASSRTGDALLYEQYF. CDR3 nucleotide sequence: TGTGCCAGCAGCCGGACAGGGGACGCCCTTCTCTACGAGCAGTACTTC.

This clonotype was seen ten or more times. The chain employs TRBV5-1 and TRBJ2-3, with TRBD2 identical over 11 bases. The CDR3 totals 13 residues. The trim removed 9 bases at V and 4 bases at J, leaving 4 bases unmatched. CDR1 is SGHRS and CDR2 is YFSETQ in the germline V gene. The CDR3 sequence is CATTSGGSDTQYF. CDR3 DNA: TGCGCCACCACTAGCGGGGGCTCAGATACGCAGTATTTT.

In the case of this clonotype: A much larger clone is a single base away; this may be a read error. The V call is TRBV5-1, the J call TRBJ2-1; D is uncertain. The germline V gene encodes CDR1 SGHRS and CDR2 YFSETQ. CDR3 length equals 13 residues. Trimming pared 5 bases from V and 0 bases from J, leaving 6 bases between. The CDR3 sequence is CASRFPSYNEQFF. Here the CDR3 DNA reads TGCGCCAGCAGATTCCCCTCCTACAATGAGCAGTTCTTC.

The sample holds many counts of this clonotype. J is TRBJ1-1 and V is TRBV14; D gene uncertain. CDR1 is SGHDN, CDR2 FVKESK, per germline. V lost 2 bases, J lost 1 base, and 8 bases lay in between. This CDR3 comprises 14 residues. This chain's CDR3 is CASSQRTENTEAFF. CDR3 nucleotides: TGTGCCAGCAGCCAACGGACCGAGAACACTGAAGCTTTCTTT.

Points on this clonotype: A much larger clone lies one base from this, so it may be a read error. The CDR3 loop reads CASSVRTGGSYNEQFF. DNA of the CDR3: TGTGCCAGCAGTGTCCGGACAGGGGGCTCCTACAATGAGCAGTTCTTC. The chain employs TRBV27 and TRBJ2-1; 10 nucleotides agree with TRBD1. The CDR3 extends over 16 amino acids. Unmatched junction bases numbered 4, after V lost 5 bases and J lost 0 bases. The V gene's germline CDR1 is MNHEY and CDR2 SMNVEV (reference sequence).

This clonotype was observed many times. The chain joins TRBV2 to TRBJ2-1; the D is unclear. V lost 6 bases, J lost 14 bases, and 14 bases lay in between. CDR3 size: 11 residues. Germline lookup yields CDR1 SNHLY and CDR2 FYNNEI. The CDR3 nucleotides read TGTGCCAGCAGACTCGACGGAGTGAAGTTCTTC. Translation gives CASRLDGVKFF.

CDR3 sequence: CSARDRSGRFYEQYF. In DNA, the CDR3 is TGCAGTGCTAGAGACAGGAGCGGGAGGTTCTACGAGCAGTACTTC. The chain couples TRBV20-1 to TRBJ2-7, with 9 bases identical to TRBD2. Trimming at V came to 0 bases and at J to 3 bases, leaving 6 bases not matched to a gene. CDR1 is DFQATT, CDR2 SNEGSKA, per germline (reference sequence). This CDR3 spans 15 amino acids.

This clonotype was counted ten times or more. V gene TRBV30 combines with J gene TRBJ1-5; D unresolved. The CDR3 covers 12 residues. From germline, CDR1 is GTSNPN and CDR2 SVGIG (reference sequence). The germline V and J ends were trimmed by 0 bases and 6 bases, with 6 bases remaining between them. The CDR3 sequence: CAWSVGVQPQHF. In nucleotides, the CDR3 is TGTGCCTGGAGTGTAGGAGTTCAGCCCCAGCATTTT.

The V call is TRBV2, the J call TRBJ2-1; 9 bases match TRBD2. The CDR3 runs 16 residues. The germline V gene has CDR1 SNHLY and CDR2 FYNNEI. The V segment lost 2 bases and the J segment 7 bases; nucleotides outside the gene matches: 9. This chain's CDR3 is CASSERQRGDRNEQFF. The CDR3 DNA reads TGTGCCAGCAGTGAACGTCAGCGGGGGGACCGGAATGAGCAGTTCTTC.

Many counts were recorded for this clonotype. The CDR3 DNA follows: TGTGCCAGCAGCCTCCAAGGCGGAGGGCTAGGTTCTGAAGCTTTCTTT. Its protein is CASSLQGGGLGSEAFF. The V gene is TRBV7-3, the J gene TRBJ1-1; D gene ambiguous. CDR3 length: 16 amino acids. The V end lost 5 bases, the J end lost 6 bases, and 22 bases lay between the germline ends. The germline CDR1 and CDR2 sequences are SGHTA and FQGTGA.

The chain employs TRBV20-1 and TRBJ2-5; possibly TRBD1 or TRBD2 for D (6 bases each). The CDR3 loop spans 13 amino acids. Germline CDR1 and CDR2: DFQATT and SNEGSKA (reference sequence). V lost 6 bases and J lost 2, with 13 bases in between. DNA of the CDR3: TGCAGTGCCGGGGGCTCGGGGCAAGAGACCCAGTACTTC. Translation: CSAGGSGQETQYF.

This clonotype has at least ten counts. V and J are TRBV5-1 and TRBJ1-3; D call uncertain. This CDR3 is 15 amino acids long. V dropped 2 bases and J dropped 4 bases, with 13 bases sitting between them. Looked up from germline, CDR1 is SGHRS and CDR2 is YFSETQ. The chain's CDR3 is CASSFDDPRGNTIYF. The CDR3 bases are TGCGCCAGCAGCTTCGACGATCCGCGAGGAAACACCATATATTTT.

This clonotype was seen ten or more times. CDR3 nucleotide sequence: TGTGCCAGCAGCCCGATGACTAGTCCCGCATCCAATGAGCAGTTCTTC. Translation gives CASSPMTSPASNEQFF. The chain uses TRBV11-2 and TRBJ2-1; TRBD2 is a possible D gene (6 bases). Germline V lookup: CDR1 SGHAT, CDR2 FQNNGV. This CDR3 has 16 amino acids. With 5 bases removed from V and 6 bases from J, the gap between germline ends came to 20 bases.

The V gene is TRBV7-9, the J gene TRBJ1-6, with a weak D call TRBD1 (6 bases). The V end lost 6 bases, the J end lost 0 bases, and 9 bases lay between the germline ends. Germline V CDR1 and CDR2: SEHNR, FQNEAQ (reference sequence). The CDR3 totals 15 residues. The CDR3 coding sequence is TGTGCCAGCAGACCGGACAGCTCCTATAATTCACCCCTCCACTTT. This codes for CASRPDSSYNSPLHF.